Below are 9 T cell receptor beta chains sequenced from a single sample in a study of blood T cell repertoires in COVID-19 (dated by TCRdb to between 2020 and 2021). Receptor amplification or capture employed the immunoSEQ multiplex PCR assay. The table comes from immuneACCESS by way of TCRdb, which keeps in-frame sequences with V and J called. Part of the clones is missing from these tables; in studies checked, under half for an unresolved V gene and the rest for unknown reasons. Recorded for this sample are under 300,000 clones; approximately 84% of them occurred a single time. The top ten hold about 6.9% of the sample. Sequenced input: PBMCs or T cells enriched from blood (not recorded which). These TCRs come from a woman in her 50s who had been exposed to COVID-19.

The chain has TRBV6-5 and TRBJ1-1, with D unresolved. The CDR3 is 14 amino acids. Trimming stripped 6 bases from V and 1 base from J, with 12 bases between. Germline V gene data show CDR1 as MNHEY and CDR2 as SVGAGI. In nucleotides, the CDR3 is TGTGCCAGCAGCCTCCAAAGAGGGAACACTGAAGCTTTCTTT. This translates into CASSLQRGNTEAFF.

The chain carries TRBV19 and TRBJ1-5; unclear D gene. The germline V gene encodes CDR1 LNHDA and CDR2 SQIVND (reference sequence). V was shortened by 0 bases and J by 6 bases, with 12 bases between the two germline ends. The CDR3 is 15 amino acids. The CDR3 sequence: CASSIDMGGPQPQHF. CDR3 nucleotide sequence: TGTGCCAGTAGTATAGACATGGGAGGGCCTCAGCCCCAGCATTTT.

The table lists this clone with a few counts. The chain carries TRBV28 and TRBJ1-1, with TRBD1 matching over 11 bases. After removal of 8 bases from V and 4 bases from J, the junction contained 15 bases not matched to a gene. The length of the CDR3 is 17 residues. Germline values: CDR1 MDHEN, CDR2 SYDVKM. CDR3 residues: CASRPSPGQGGGTEAFF. CDR3 DNA: TGTGCCAGCCGTCCTTCTCCGGGACAGGGGGGTGGCACTGAAGCTTTCTTT.

This chain uses TRBV5-6 with TRBJ2-1; 7 bases line up with TRBD1. The germline CDR1 and CDR2 sequences are SGHDT and YYEEEE. Germline trimming cut 1 base from V and 2 bases from J; bases unmatched to any gene: 9. The CDR3 spans 17 residues. The CDR3 sequence is CASSLRGGRLTYNEQFF. CDR3 in DNA: TGTGCCAGCAGCTTGAGAGGGGGCAGATTGACCTACAATGAGCAGTTCTTC.

The V and J genes are TRBV7-2 and TRBJ1-2; 8 bases are shared with TRBD1. This CDR3 comprises 14 residues. From germline, CDR1 is SGHTA and CDR2 FQGNSA. J gave up 4 bases and V 6 bases, and 7 bases lay outside the gene matches. CDR3 sequence (DNA): TGTGCCAGCAGATCAGGACAGGGTGCCTATGGCTACACCTTC. This translates into CASRSGQGAYGYTF.

J is TRBJ1-1 and V is TRBV19; TRBD1 agrees at 10 bases. Germline trimming cut 4 bases from V and 9 bases from J; bases unmatched to any gene: 11. Germline assignment: CDR1 LNHDA and CDR2 SQIVND (reference sequence). There are 15 residues in the CDR3. The CDR3 DNA is TGTGCCAGTAGTAGTATTGGGACAGGGGAACGGAAAGCTTTCTTT. Translation gives CASSSIGTGERKAFF.

The chain couples TRBV7-9 to TRBJ2-3; TRBD2 is a possible D gene (6 bases). Germline assignment: CDR1 SEHNR and CDR2 FQNEAQ (reference sequence). Trimming removed 3 bases at V and 1 base at J, with 8 bases between. The CDR3 contains 14 residues. The CDR3 here is CASSFSGRTDTQYF. CDR3 nucleotide sequence: TGTGCCAGCAGCTTTAGCGGACGCACAGATACGCAGTATTTT.

The rearrangement uses TRBV5-1 and TRBJ1-4, with TRBD1 as a possible D gene (6 bases). V was clipped by 4 bases and J by 6 bases, with 16 bases between them. This CDR3 has 15 amino acids. Per germline, CDR1 SGHRS and CDR2 YFSETQ. CDR3 loop: CASSPDYSGDEKLFF. CDR3 bases: TGCGCCAGCAGCCCTGACTATTCAGGGGATGAAAAACTGTTTTTT.

The V call is TRBV5-4, the J call TRBJ2-3; tentatively, D is TRBD1 (6 bases). Germline CDR1 is SGHNT and CDR2 is YYREEE (reference sequence). This CDR3 is built from 17 residues. V was trimmed by 2 bases and J by 5 bases, leaving 21 bases between them. The CDR3 loop is CASSFRRQAINEDTQYF. The CDR3 bases are TGTGCCAGCAGCTTTCGACGACAGGCGATCAATGAAGATACGCAGTATTTT.